This section outlines one T cell receptor beta chain sequence together with its context. The CDR3 loop spans 15 amino acids. The germline gives CDR1 MNHEY, CDR2 SVGAGI. Trimming removed 6 bases from V and 3 bases from J, with 14 bases in between. Assay: immunoSEQ multiplex PCR; the TCRdb copy retains only in-frame clones and omits some. The table lists fewer than 300,000 clones, around 69% of them singletons. This entry belongs to a study of cytotoxic CD8 clonotypes in ibrutinib-treated CLL. Whole-study context: The response samples were taken once patients had been treated for a median of roughly 12 months, range 6 to 36.

This rearrangement joins TRBV6-5 to TRBJ1-4; perhaps TRBD1 as D (5 bases). This receptor was identified in a human donor with chronic lymphocytic leukemia. The material sequenced was PBMCs, taken at disease progression, from a patient treated with ibrutinib. CDR3 bases: TGTGCCAGCAGCCTCCAGGGTACTTCTAATGAAAAACTGTTTTTT. It specifies CASSLQGTSNEKLFF.